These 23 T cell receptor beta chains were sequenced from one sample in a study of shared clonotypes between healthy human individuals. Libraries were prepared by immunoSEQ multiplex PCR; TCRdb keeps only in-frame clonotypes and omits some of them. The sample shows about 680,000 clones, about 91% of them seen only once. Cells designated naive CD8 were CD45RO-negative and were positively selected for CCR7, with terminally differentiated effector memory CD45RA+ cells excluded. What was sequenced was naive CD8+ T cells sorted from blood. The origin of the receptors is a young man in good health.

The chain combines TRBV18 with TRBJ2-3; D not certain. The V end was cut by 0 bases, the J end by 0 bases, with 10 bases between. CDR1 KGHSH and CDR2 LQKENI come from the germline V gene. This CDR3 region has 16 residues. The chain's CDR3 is CASSPPVDSSTDTQYF. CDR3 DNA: TGTGCCAGCTCACCACCGGTGGATTCTAGCACAGATACGCAGTATTTT.

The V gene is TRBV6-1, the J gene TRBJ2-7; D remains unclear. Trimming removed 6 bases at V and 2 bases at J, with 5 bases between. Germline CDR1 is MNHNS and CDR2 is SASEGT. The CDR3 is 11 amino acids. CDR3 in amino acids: CASSVPYEQYF. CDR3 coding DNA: TGTGCCAGCAGCGTTCCCTACGAGCAGTACTTC.

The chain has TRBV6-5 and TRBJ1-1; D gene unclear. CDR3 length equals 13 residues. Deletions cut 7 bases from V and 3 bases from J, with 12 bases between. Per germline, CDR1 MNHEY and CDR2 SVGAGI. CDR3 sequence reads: CASNLQRDTEAFF. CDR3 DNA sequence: TGTGCCAGCAACTTACAAAGGGACACTGAAGCTTTCTTT.

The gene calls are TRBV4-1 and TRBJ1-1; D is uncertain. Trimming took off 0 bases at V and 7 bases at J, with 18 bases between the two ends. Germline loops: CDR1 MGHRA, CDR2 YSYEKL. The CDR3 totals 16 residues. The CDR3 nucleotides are TGCGCCAGCAGCCAAGATGCGACGGGGTTTTTGCTTGAAGCTTTCTTT. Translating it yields CASSQDATGFLLEAFF.

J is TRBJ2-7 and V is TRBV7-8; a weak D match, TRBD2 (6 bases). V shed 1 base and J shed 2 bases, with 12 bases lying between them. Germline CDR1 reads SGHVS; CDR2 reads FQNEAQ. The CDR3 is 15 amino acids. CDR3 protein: CASSLVGGSTYEQYF. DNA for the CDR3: TGTGCCAGCAGCTTAGTGGGGGGATCTACCTACGAGCAGTACTTC.

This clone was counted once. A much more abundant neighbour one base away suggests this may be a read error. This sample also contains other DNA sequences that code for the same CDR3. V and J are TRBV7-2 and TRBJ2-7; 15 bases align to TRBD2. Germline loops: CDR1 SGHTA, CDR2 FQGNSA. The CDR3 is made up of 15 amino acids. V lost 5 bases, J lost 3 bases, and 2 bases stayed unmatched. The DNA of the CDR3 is TGTGCCAGCAGCCCGGGACTAGCGGGAGGCTACGAGCAGTACTTC. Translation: CASSPGLAGGYEQYF.

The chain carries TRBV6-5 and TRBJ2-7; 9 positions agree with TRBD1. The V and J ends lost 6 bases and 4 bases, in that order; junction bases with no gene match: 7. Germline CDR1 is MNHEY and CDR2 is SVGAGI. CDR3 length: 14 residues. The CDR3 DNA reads TGTGCCAGCAGAATACAGGGGGCGCATTACGAGCAGTACTTC. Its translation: CASRIQGAHYEQYF.

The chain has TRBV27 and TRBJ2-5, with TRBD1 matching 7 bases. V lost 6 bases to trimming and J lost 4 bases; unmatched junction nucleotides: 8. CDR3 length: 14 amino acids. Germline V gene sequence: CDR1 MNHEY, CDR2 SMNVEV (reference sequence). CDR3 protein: CASSLTGYGETQYF. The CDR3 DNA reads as TGTGCCAGCAGCCTGACAGGGTATGGAGAGACCCAGTACTTC.

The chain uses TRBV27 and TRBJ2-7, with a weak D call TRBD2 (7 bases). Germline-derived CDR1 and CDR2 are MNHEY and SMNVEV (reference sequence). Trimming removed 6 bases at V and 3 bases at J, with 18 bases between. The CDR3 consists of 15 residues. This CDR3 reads CASSDGGGAFYEQYF. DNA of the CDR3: TGTGCCAGCAGCGACGGAGGGGGGGCGTTCTACGAGCAGTACTTC.

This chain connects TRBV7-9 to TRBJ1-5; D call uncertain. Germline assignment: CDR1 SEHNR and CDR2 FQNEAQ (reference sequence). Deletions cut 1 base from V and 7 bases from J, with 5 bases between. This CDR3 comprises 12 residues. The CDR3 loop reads CASSLEPQPQHF. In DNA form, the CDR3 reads TGTGCCAGCAGCTTAGAGCCACAGCCCCAGCATTTT.

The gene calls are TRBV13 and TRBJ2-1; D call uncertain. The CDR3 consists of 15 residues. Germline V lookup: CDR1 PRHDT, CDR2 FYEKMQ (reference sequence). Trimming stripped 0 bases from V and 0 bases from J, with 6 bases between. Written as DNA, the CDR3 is TGTGCCAGCAGCTTAGGGACTTTCTCCTACAATGAGCAGTTCTTC. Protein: CASSLGTFSYNEQFF.

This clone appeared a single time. CDR3 residues: CSVPGTSGYTF. The CDR3 coding sequence is TGCAGCGTCCCCGGGACTTCTGGCTACACCTTC. The J gene is TRBJ1-2, the V gene TRBV29-1, with D perhaps matching TRBD1 (5 bases). The CDR3 has 11 amino acids. The V and J ends lost 6 bases and 7 bases respectively, with 12 bases between them. Germline V gene data show CDR1 as SQVTM and CDR2 as ANQGSEA.

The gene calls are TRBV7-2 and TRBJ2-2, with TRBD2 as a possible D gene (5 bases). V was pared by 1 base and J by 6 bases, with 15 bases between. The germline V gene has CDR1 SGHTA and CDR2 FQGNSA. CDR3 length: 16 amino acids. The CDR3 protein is CASSLGPRGKAGELFF. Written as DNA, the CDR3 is TGTGCCAGCAGCTTAGGGCCTCGGGGAAAGGCCGGGGAGCTGTTTTTT.

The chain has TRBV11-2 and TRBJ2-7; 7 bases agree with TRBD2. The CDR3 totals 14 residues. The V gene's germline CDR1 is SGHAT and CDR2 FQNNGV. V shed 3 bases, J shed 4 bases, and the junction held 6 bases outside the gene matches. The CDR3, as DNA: TGTGCCAGCAGCTTCTCCTTGGGGGGGTACGAGCAGTACTTC. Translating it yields CASSFSLGGYEQYF.

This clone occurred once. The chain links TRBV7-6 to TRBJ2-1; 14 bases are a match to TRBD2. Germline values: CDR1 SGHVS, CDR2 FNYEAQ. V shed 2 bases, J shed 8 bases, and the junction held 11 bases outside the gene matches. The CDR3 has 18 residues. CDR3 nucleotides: TGTGCCAGCAGCTTAATCGGGACTAGCGGGAGTACTAGCGATGAGCAGTTCTTC. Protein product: CASSLIGTSGSTSDEQFF. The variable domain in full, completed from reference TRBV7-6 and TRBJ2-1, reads GAGVSQSPRYKVTKRGQDVALRCDPISGHVSLYWYRQALGQGPEFLTYFNYEAQQDKSGLPNDRFSAERPEGSISTLTIQRTEQRDSAMYRCASSLIGTSGSTSDEQFFGPGTRLTVL.

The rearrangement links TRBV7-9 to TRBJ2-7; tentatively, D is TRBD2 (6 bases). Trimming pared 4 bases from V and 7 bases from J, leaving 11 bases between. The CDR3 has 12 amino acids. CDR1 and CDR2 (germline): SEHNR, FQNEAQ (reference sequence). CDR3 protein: CASSSGAWEQYF. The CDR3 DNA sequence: TGTGCCAGCAGCTCGGGAGCCTGGGAGCAGTACTTC.

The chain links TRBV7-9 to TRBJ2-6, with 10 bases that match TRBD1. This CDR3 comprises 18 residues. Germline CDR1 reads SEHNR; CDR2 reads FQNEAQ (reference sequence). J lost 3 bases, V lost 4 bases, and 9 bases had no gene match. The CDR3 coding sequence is TGTGCCAGCAGCTCCTGGACAGGGGGTGTTAGTGGGGCCAACGTCCTGACTTTC. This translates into CASSSWTGGVSGANVLTF.

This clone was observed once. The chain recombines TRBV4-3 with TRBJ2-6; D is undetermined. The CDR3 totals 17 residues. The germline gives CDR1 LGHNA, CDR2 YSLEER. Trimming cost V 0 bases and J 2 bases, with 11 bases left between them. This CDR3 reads CASSQDGRGTGANVLTF. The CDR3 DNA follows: TGCGCCAGCAGCCAAGATGGTCGAGGTACTGGGGCCAACGTCCTGACTTTC.

The CDR3 reads CASSPTSGRVEQYF. As DNA, the CDR3 is TGTGCCAGCTCACCGACTAGCGGGAGGGTCGAGCAGTACTTC. This chain links TRBV18 with TRBJ2-7, with 14 bases lining up with TRBD2. The junction had 1 base not matched to a gene; V was cut back by 3 bases and J by 6 bases. Germline assignment: CDR1 KGHSH and CDR2 LQKENI. The CDR3 has 14 residues.

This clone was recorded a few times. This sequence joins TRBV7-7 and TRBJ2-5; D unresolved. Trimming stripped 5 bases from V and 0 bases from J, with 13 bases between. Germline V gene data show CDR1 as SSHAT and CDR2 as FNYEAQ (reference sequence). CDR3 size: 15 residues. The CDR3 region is CASSPTDANQETQYF. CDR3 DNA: TGTGCCAGCAGCCCAACCGACGCAAACCAAGAGACCCAGTACTTC.

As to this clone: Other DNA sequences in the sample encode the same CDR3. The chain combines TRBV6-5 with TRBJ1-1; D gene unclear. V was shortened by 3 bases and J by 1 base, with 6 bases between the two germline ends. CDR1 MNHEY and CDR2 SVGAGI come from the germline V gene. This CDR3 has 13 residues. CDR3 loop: CASSYAGNTEAFF. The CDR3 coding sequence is TGTGCCAGCAGTTATGCAGGGAACACTGAAGCTTTCTTT.

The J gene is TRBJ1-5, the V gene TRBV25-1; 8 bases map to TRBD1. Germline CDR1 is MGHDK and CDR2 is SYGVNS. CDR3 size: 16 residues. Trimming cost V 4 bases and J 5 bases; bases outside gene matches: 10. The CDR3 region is CASSATRAGGDQPQHF. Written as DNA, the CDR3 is TGTGCCAGCAGTGCAACGAGGGCAGGGGGCGATCAGCCCCAGCATTTT.

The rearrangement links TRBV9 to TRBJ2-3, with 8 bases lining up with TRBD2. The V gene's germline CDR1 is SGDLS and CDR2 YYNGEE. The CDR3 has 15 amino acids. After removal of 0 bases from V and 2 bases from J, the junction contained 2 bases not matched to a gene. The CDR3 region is CASSVVAGTTDTQYF. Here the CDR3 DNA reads TGTGCCAGCAGCGTAGTAGCGGGAACCACAGATACGCAGTATTTT. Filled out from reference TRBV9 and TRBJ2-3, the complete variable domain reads DSGVTQTPKHLITATGQRVTLRCSPRSGDLSVYWYQQSLDQGLQFLIQYYNGEERAKGNILERFSAQQFPDLHSELNLSSLELGDSALYFCASSVVAGTTDTQYFGPGTRLTVL.